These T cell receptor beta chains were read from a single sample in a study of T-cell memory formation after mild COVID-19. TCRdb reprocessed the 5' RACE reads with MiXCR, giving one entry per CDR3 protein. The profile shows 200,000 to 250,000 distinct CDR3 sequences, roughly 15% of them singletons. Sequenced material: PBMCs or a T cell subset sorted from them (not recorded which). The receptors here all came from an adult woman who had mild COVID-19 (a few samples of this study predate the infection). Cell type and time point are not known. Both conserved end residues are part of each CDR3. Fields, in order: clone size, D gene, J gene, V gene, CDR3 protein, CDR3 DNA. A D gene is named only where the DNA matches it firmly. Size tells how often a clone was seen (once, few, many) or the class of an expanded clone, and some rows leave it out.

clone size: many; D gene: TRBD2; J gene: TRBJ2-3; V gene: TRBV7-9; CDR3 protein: CASSLAGLLAGGPRDTQYF; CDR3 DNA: TGTGCCAGCAGCTTAGCGGGCCTACTAGCGGGAGGGCCGCGAGATACGCAGTATTTT
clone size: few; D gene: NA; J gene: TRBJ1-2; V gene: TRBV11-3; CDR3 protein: CASSFYGYTF; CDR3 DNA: TGTGCCAGCAGCTTTTATGGCTACACCTTC
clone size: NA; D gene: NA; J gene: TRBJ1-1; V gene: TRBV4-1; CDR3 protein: CASSQGLPANTEAFF; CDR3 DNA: TGCGCCAGCAGCCAAGGCTTACCAGCGAACACTGAAGCTTTCTTT
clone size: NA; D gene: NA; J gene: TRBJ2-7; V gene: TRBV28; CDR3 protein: CASTWGGAEIYEQYF; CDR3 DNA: TGTGCCAGCACTTGGGGGGGGGCTGAGATCTACGAGCAGTACTTC
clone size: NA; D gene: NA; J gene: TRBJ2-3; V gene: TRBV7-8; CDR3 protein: CASRPVGGADTQYF; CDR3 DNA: TGTGCCAGCAGGCCCGTTGGGGGAGCAGATACGCAGTATTTT
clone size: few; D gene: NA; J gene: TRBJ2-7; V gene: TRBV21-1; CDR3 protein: CASSKLNRTSYEQYF; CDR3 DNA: TGTGCCAGCAGCAAATTAAACAGAACATCCTACGAGCAGTACTTC
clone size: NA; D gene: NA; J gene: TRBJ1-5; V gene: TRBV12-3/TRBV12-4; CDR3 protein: CASSLGTAVSNQPQHF; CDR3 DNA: TGTGCCAGCAGTTTAGGGACAGCGGTGAGCAATCAGCCCCAGCATTTT
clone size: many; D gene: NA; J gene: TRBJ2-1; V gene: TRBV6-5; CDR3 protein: CASNTAGGNEQFF; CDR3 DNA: TGTGCCAGCAATACAGCCGGTGGCAATGAGCAGTTCTTC
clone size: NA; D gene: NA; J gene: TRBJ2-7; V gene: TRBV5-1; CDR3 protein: CASSLQGGGTRYEQYF; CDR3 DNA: TGCGCCAGCAGCTTGCAAGGGGGAGGGACCCGTTACGAGCAGTACTTC
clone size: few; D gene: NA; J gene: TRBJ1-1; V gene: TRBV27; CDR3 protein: CASSRTASTEAFF; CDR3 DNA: TGTGCCAGCAGTCGGACAGCGAGCACTGAAGCTTTCTTT
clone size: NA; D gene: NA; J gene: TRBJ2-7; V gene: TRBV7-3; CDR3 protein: CASSFSGMYEQYF; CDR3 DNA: TGTGCCAGCAGCTTTTCCGGGATGTACGAGCAGTACTTC
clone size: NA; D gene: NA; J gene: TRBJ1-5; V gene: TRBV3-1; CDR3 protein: CASSPFIGQPQHF; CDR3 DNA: TGTGCCAGCAGCCCCTTCATCGGTCAGCCCCAGCATTTT
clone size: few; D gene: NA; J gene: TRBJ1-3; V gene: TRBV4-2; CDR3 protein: CASSQAHVSGNTIYF; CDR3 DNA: TGTGCCAGCAGCCAAGCGCATGTCTCTGGAAACACCATATATTTT
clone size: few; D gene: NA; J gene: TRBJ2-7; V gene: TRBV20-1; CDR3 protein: CSASPGSYEQYF; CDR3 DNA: TGCAGTGCTAGCCCAGGGAGCTACGAGCAGTACTTC
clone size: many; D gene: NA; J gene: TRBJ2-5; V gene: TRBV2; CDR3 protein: CASSALAIGETQYF; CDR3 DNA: TGTGCCAGCAGTGCTTTAGCTATTGGGGAGACCCAGTACTTC
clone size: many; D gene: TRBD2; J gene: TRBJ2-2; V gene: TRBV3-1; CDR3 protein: CASSLGTSGRFRELFF; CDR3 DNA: TGTGCCAGCAGCCTAGGGACTAGCGGGAGATTCAGGGAGCTGTTTTTT
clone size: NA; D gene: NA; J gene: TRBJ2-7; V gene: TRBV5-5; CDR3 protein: CASSLGVVASYEQYF; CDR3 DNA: TGTGCCAGCAGCTTGGGTGTAGTAGCGAGCTACGAGCAGTACTTC
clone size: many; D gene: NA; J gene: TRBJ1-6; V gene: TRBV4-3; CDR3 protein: CASSQDGSSYNSPLHF; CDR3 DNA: TGCGCCAGCAGCCAAGATGGGAGCTCCTATAATTCACCCCTCCACTTT
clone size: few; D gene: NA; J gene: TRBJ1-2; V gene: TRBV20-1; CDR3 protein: CSGFHQGNHGYTF; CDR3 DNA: TGCAGTGGTTTCCACCAGGGAAACCATGGCTACACCTTC
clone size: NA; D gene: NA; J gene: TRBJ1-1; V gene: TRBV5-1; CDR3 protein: CASSLAGSPNTEAFF; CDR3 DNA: TGCGCCAGCAGCTTGGCCGGCTCCCCGAACACTGAAGCTTTCTTT
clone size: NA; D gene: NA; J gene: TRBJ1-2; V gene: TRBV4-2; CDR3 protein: CASSQERYYGYTF; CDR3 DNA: TGTGCCAGCAGCCAAGAGAGGTACTATGGCTACACCTTC
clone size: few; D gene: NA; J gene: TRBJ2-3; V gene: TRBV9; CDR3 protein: CASQSVTTDTDTQYF; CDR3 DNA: TGTGCCAGCCAAAGCGTTACGACGGACACAGATACGCAGTATTTT
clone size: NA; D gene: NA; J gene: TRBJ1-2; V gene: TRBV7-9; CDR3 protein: CASSFVGIANYGYTF; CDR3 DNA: TGTGCCAGCAGCTTCGTTGGAATCGCTAACTATGGCTACACCTTC